The 13 T cell receptor beta chains presented below share a single source sample, sequenced in a study of cytomegalovirus exposure and HLA in healthy donors. Using immunoSEQ multiplex PCR, the repertoire was profiled, and TCRdb retains in-frame clones only, with some absent. The data hold hundreds of thousands of clones, with 75% to 90% observed a single time. Sequencing was performed on PBMCs. Source of these receptors: a woman between 18 and 30 years old in good health and CMV-seronegative.

V gene TRBV2 combines with J gene TRBJ2-3; 9 bases are a match to TRBD2. The junction had 14 bases not matched to a gene; V was cut back by 5 bases and J by 2 bases. The germline gives CDR1 SNHLY, CDR2 FYNNEI. This CDR3 contains 18 residues. The CDR3 nucleotides are TGTGCCAGCAGTCTTCCTAGCGGGGAGTCGTCATACACAGATACGCAGTATTTT. It is translated as CASSLPSGESSYTDTQYF.

This clone was seen once. The V gene is TRBV27, the J gene TRBJ2-7; D possibly corresponds to TRBD2 (6 bases). Trimming took 7 bases from V and 0 from J, leaving 13 bases between them. The CDR3 is made up of 14 amino acids. Germline-derived CDR1 and CDR2 are MNHEY and SMNVEV (reference sequence). Here the CDR3 reads CASTTGGPSYEQYF. For the CDR3, the DNA is TGTGCCAGCACCACCGGGGGTCCCTCCTACGAGCAGTACTTC.

The V call is TRBV5-1, the J call TRBJ1-5; TRBD1 agrees at 8 bases. V lost 1 base, J lost 6 bases, and 3 bases stayed unmatched. CDR3 length: 14 residues. Germline CDR1 and CDR2: SGHRS and YFSETQ. This CDR3 reads CASSLRQGAQPQHF. CDR3 in DNA: TGCGCCAGCAGCTTGCGGCAGGGGGCTCAGCCCCAGCATTTT.

The CDR3 loop is CASSSQGSGTGELFF. The CDR3, as DNA: TGTGCCAGCAGCTCACAGGGTTCGGGGACCGGGGAGCTGTTTTTT. The chain recombines TRBV7-9 with TRBJ2-2; D might be TRBD1 (6 bases). V lost 4 bases, J lost 5 bases, and 14 bases lay in between. Germline V gene lookup returns CDR1 SEHNR and CDR2 FQNEAQ (reference sequence). This CDR3 contains 15 residues.

Turning to this clone: A much larger clone is a single base away; this may be a read error. The V gene is TRBV27, the J gene TRBJ1-2; D might be TRBD1 (6 bases). The CDR3 is 13 amino acids. In germline, CDR1 is MNHEY, CDR2 SMNVEV (reference sequence). The V gene lost 3 bases and the J gene lost 2 bases, with 7 bases spanning the gap. The DNA of the CDR3 is TGTGCCAGCAGTTTTCAGGGGAACTATGGCTACACCTTC. It yields the protein CASSFQGNYGYTF.

The J gene is TRBJ2-2, the V gene TRBV27, with 10 bases lining up with TRBD2. Looked up from germline, CDR1 is MNHEY and CDR2 is SMNVEV (reference sequence). The CDR3 sequence is 18 residues long. V dropped 1 base and J dropped 4; count of bases not matched to a gene: 9. CDR3 loop: CASSLWVAGGRSTGELFF. CDR3 bases: TGTGCCAGCAGTTTATGGGTAGCGGGAGGCCGGAGCACCGGGGAGCTGTTTTTT.

The gene calls are TRBV5-4 and TRBJ2-7; TRBD1 matches 7 bases. The CDR3 is 16 residues long. Germline assignment: CDR1 SGHNT and CDR2 YYREEE (reference sequence). V shed 3 bases and J 3 bases; nucleotides not matched to a gene: 12. CDR3 region: CASSSQGPLVVYEQYF. The CDR3 DNA follows: TGTGCCAGCAGCTCACAGGGGCCACTGGTCGTCTACGAGCAGTACTTC.

The chain carries TRBV29-1 and TRBJ2-1, with TRBD2 as a possible D gene (6 bases). Germline CDR1 SQVTM, CDR2 ANQGSEA. Trimming took 0 bases from V and 1 from J, leaving 13 bases between them. The length of the CDR3 is 16 residues. The DNA of the CDR3 is TGCAGCGTTGAAGATCCAACGGGGGTTTCCTACAATGAGCAGTTCTTC. Its translation is CSVEDPTGVSYNEQFF.

The chain links TRBV14 to TRBJ1-1; the D gene is possibly TRBD1 (5 bases). Trimming pared 4 bases from V and 4 bases from J, leaving 13 bases between. The V gene's germline CDR1 is SGHDN and CDR2 FVKESK. CDR3 length: 14 residues. CDR3 amino acids: CASSPGIGGTEAFF. DNA for the CDR3: TGTGCCAGCAGCCCAGGGATCGGGGGCACTGAAGCTTTCTTT. The whole variable domain, filled in from reference TRBV14 and TRBJ1-1, reads EAGVTQFPSHSVIEKGQTVTLRCDPISGHDNLYWYRRVMGKEIKFLLHFVKESKQDESGMPNNRFLAERTGGTYSTLKVQPAELEDSGVYFCASSPGIGGTEAFFGQGTRLTVV.

The chain recombines TRBV10-3 with TRBJ2-7, with 10 bases matching TRBD1. Trimming took 6 bases from V and 9 from J; bases not matched to a gene: 8. Germline loops: CDR1 ENHRY, CDR2 SYGVKD. The CDR3 spans 13 residues. As DNA, the CDR3 is TGTGCCATCAGCTCCGGGACAGGGGAATCGCAGTACTTC. This encodes CAISSGTGESQYF.

Points on this clone: No DNA is shown, since the ends of the CDR3 on it are uncertain; the CDR3 is the one TCRdb lists. The chain employs TRBV28 and TRBJ2-1; the table calls TRBD1, which could not be checked here. The CDR3 has 16 amino acids, counting both end residues. CDR1 and CDR2 (germline): MDHEN, SYDVKM. CDR3 protein: CASSSSRTGSYNEQFF.

This chain connects TRBV7-9 to TRBJ2-5, with 8 bases identical to TRBD1. V was clipped by 3 bases and J by 1 base; unmatched bases: 1. The CDR3 runs to 14 residues. Germline V gene data show CDR1 as SEHNR and CDR2 as FQNEAQ (reference sequence). CDR3 amino acids: CASSFQGAQETQYF. In nucleotides, the CDR3 is TGTGCCAGCAGCTTCCAGGGGGCCCAAGAGACCCAGTACTTC. Combining the CDR3 with reference TRBV7-9 and TRBJ2-5 gives the whole variable domain DTGVSQNPRHKITKRGQNVTFRCDPISEHNRLYWYRQTLGQGPEFLTYFQNEAQLEKSRLLSDRFSAERPKGSFSTLEIQRTEQGDSAMYLCASSFQGAQETQYFGPGTRLLVL.

This clone is a singleton in its sample. The chain couples TRBV7-9 to TRBJ2-4; D unclear. CDR3 length: 15 residues. Between the trimmed V and J ends, which lost 5 bases and 8 bases, there was a span of 19 bases. CDR1 and CDR2 from the germline V gene are SEHNR and FQNEAQ (reference sequence). The CDR3 nucleotides are TGTGCCAGCAGCCTCTCGCGCGGTGTTTTTGACATTCAGTACTTC. It translates to CASSLSRGVFDIQYF.